Listed below are T cell receptor beta chains from one sample, sequenced in a study of blood T cell repertoires in COVID-19. The data were produced by immunoSEQ multiplex PCR, yet TCRdb's version contains in-frame clones alone and is incomplete. The sample includes approximately 300,000 clones, around 85% of them seen just once. Sequencing was done on a sample of PBMCs or T cells enriched from blood (not recorded which). These receptors came from a woman in her twenties or thirties who had been exposed to COVID-19. Both conserved end residues are part of each CDR3. The D gene is left open where the match is weak. Part of the rows lack a size; the others show once, few, many or a class for expanded clones.

>NA|TRBJ2-3|TRBV15|TRBD1
TGTGCCACCAGCAGAGGACAGGGTGGGGGCACAGATACGCAGTATTTT
CATSRGQGGGTDTQYF
>NA|TRBJ2-1|TRBV30|TRBD2
TGTGCCTGGAGTGGGGGGGAGGGCCGACATGAGCAGTTCTTC
CAWSGGEGRHEQFF
>NA|TRBJ2-7|TRBV7-6|TRBD1
TGTGCCAGCAGCTTAGGGACAGGGGCCTACGAGCAGTACTTC
CASSLGTGAYEQYF
>NA|TRBJ1-2|TRBV7-2|NA
TGTGCCAGCAGCGATAGCGGGGGGCTGGGCTACACCTTC
CASSDSGGLGYTF
>once|TRBJ1-5|TRBV7-9|TRBD1
TGTGCCAGCAGCTCCCGAAACCTTGGGACAGGGGGTCAGCCCCAGCATTTT
CASSSRNLGTGGQPQHF
>NA|TRBJ2-7|TRBV7-9|NA
TGTGCCAGCAGCCCCCAGATGACTCCTACCTACGAGCAGTACTTC
CASSPQMTPTYEQYF
>once|TRBJ1-2|TRBV4-1|NA
TGCGCCAGCAGCCAAGGAATGGGAGGTAACTATGGCTACACCTTC
CASSQGMGGNYGYTF
>NA|TRBJ1-1|TRBV6-5|TRBD1
TGTGCCAGCAAAAGGACAGGGATGAACACTGAAGCTTTCTTT
CASKRTGMNTEAFF
>NA|TRBJ2-7|TRBV7-3|NA
TGTGCCAGCAGCTTAAGTCAGGCACCCTACTACGAGCAGTACTTC
CASSLSQAPYYEQYF
>many|TRBJ1-2|TRBV19|NA
TGTGCCAGTATGGAGGGATACTATGGCTACACCTTC
CASMEGYYGYTF
>NA|TRBJ2-1|TRBV12-3/TRBV12-4|NA
TGTGCCAGCAGTTTCAGGGACAATGAGCAGTTCTTC
CASSFRDNEQFF
>once|TRBJ2-2|TRBV5-1|TRBD1
TGCGCCAGCAGCTGGGACAGGGACACCGGGGAGCTGTTTTTT
CASSWDRDTGELFF
>NA|TRBJ2-1|TRBV19|TRBD2
TGTGCCAGTCGGGGACTGAGGACTAGCGGGAGCCAGTCCCGGGACTACAATGAGCAGTTCTTC
CASRGLRTSGSQSRDYNEQFF
>NA|TRBJ1-2|TRBV6-1|NA
TGTGCCAGCAGTGAAGTTTTTTTAGGGACTCTCGGCTACACCTTC
CASSEVFLGTLGYTF
>NA|TRBJ1-3|TRBV5-8|TRBD1
TGTGCCAGCAGCTCAAGGACAGGCCGGGGAGGAAACACCATATATTTT
CASSSRTGRGGNTIYF
>once|TRBJ2-7|TRBV7-9|NA
TGTGCCAGCACCCTAGGGGGGGGCGGGATTTACGAGCAGTACTTC
CASTLGGGGIYEQYF
>NA|TRBJ2-6|TRBV7-2|TRBD1
TGTGCCAGCAGCCCCGGACAGGGGTACTCTGGGGCCAACGTCCTGACTTTC
CASSPGQGYSGANVLTF
>NA|TRBJ1-1|TRBV24-1|NA
TGTGCCACCAGTGACCCGACAGCGTCGGTCACTGAAGCTTTCTTT
CATSDPTASVTEAFF
>once|TRBJ2-2|TRBV19|NA
TGTGCCAGTAGTATGTTCACGGGGTTTAACACCGGGGAGCTGTTTTTT
CASSMFTGFNTGELFF
>NA|TRBJ2-1|TRBV4-3|TRBD2
TGCGCCAGCAGCCAAGCGCTGGGCGGGGGGGCGTACAATGAGCAGTTCTTC
CASSQALGGGAYNEQFF
>NA|TRBJ2-7|TRBV19|TRBD1
TGTGCCAGTAGTATAGGAGGAGGACAGGTCTACGAGCAGTACTTC
CASSIGGGQVYEQYF
>NA|TRBJ2-1|TRBV28|NA
TGTGCCAGCAGTTTAATCTCGAGGGATGAGCAGTTCTTC
CASSLISRDEQFF
>NA|TRBJ2-1|TRBV2|TRBD1
TGTGCCAGCAGGCCGGGACAGGACGAGAATGAGCAGTTCTTC
CASRPGQDENEQFF
>few|TRBJ1-5|TRBV7-9|NA
TGTGCCAGCAGCCCTGGACAGAGGGAGACAGGACAGCCCCAGCATTTT
CASSPGQRETGQPQHF
>NA|TRBJ2-3|TRBV3-1/TRBV3-2|NA
TGTGCCAGCAGCCAGGACTGGAGCACAGATACGCAGTATTTT
CASSQDWSTDTQYF
>NA|TRBJ1-6|TRBV5-1|NA
TGCGCCAGCAGTGGGAGCGGTAATTCACCCCTCCACTTT
CASSGSGNSPLHF
>once|TRBJ1-6|TRBV19|TRBD1
TGTGCCAGTAGTATTGACAGGGGGCATAATTCACCCCTCCACTTT
CASSIDRGHNSPLHF
>NA|TRBJ1-1|TRBV10-3|TRBD1
TGTGCCACCCGACAGGGGGTCACTGAAGCTTTCTTT
CATRQGVTEAFF
>NA|TRBJ2-2|TRBV6-2/TRBV6-3|NA
TGTGCCAGCAGTTCCACCGGAGCGCGATCAGACGCCGGGGAGCTGTTTTTT
CASSSTGARSDAGELFF
>NA|TRBJ2-7|TRBV3-1/TRBV3-2|NA
TGTGCCAGCAGTCGACAGGTTACTCTAGCGGTCGCGGAGCAGTACTTC
CASSRQVTLAVAEQYF
>NA|TRBJ1-1|TRBV4-1|NA
TGCGCCAGCAGCACGACAAGCAAGGCTTTCTTT
CASSTTSKAFF
>NA|TRBJ1-3|TRBV28|TRBD1
TGTGCCAGCAGTGTAGGGGGCGTAAACACCATATATTTT
CASSVGGVNTIYF
>many|TRBJ1-2|TRBV30|TRBD1
TGTGCCTTACGGGGACAGTCTTCCTATGGCTACACCTTC
CALRGQSSYGYTF
>NA|TRBJ1-5|TRBV19|TRBD1
TGTGCCAGTAGTGCCTCCTCCGGGACAGGGGGCAATCAGCCCCAGCATTTT
CASSASSGTGGNQPQHF
>NA|TRBJ1-4|TRBV19|NA
TGTGCCAGTACCCCCGCGATATTTAATGAAAAACTGTTTTTT
CASTPAIFNEKLFF
>NA|TRBJ2-5|TRBV5-1|NA
TGCGCCAGCAGCTTACCGGGACTTACAGGGACCCAGTACTTC
CASSLPGLTGTQYF
>NA|TRBJ2-1|TRBV5-1|TRBD1
TGCGCCAGCAGCTTGCATGGGACCAGTACAGGGGCGAATGAGCAGTTCTTC
CASSLHGTSTGANEQFF